This section outlines one T cell receptor (beta chain) sequence together with its context. As yet, its antigen is unknown. There were TCR beta CDR3 regions amplified from RNA transcripts. HTBI primers were the set used in a first-round RT-PCR of the TCR CDR3. TCRdb re-analysed the multiplex PCR reads in MiXCR, keeping a single row per CDR3 protein. The table lists a few hundred thousand distinct CDR3 sequences, approximately 23% of them singletons. The study based diagnoses on clinical symptoms, serum thyroxine and TRAb, thyroid ultrasound and orbital computed tomography. V lost 4 bases and J lost 5; bases outside the gene matches: 8. CDR1 is SEHNR, CDR2 FQNEAQ, per germline (reference sequence). The CDR3 runs 15 residues. The source of the sample is a study of T cells in Graves' hyperthyroidism and ophthalmopathy. Study-wide background: Staff took peripheral blood when the initial diagnosis was made, before any treatment began. Study conclusions and caveats: Separation of ophthalmopathy from stable hyperthyroidism was achieved by a 13 V-J model. Peripheral blood also featured most of the thyroid clonotypes expanded above 0.001.

V gene TRBV7-9 combines with J gene TRBJ2-5, with 9 bases identical to TRBD1. The origin of this receptor is a woman aged 70-85 years with Graves' ophthalmopathy. What was sequenced was blood. CDR3 bases: TGTGCCAGCAGCTCCTGGACAGGGGCCGAGGAGACCCAGTACTTC. Translation: CASSSWTGAEETQYF.